What follows are 27 T cell receptor beta chains derived from one specimen sequenced in a study of T cell responses to AZD1222 COVID-19 vaccine. The method was immunoSEQ multiplex PCR; TCRdb's version includes in-frame clones alone and lacks a portion of them. Of 74,000 or so clones in the sample, roughly 85% were seen once. The source material was peripheral blood, sampled on day 0 of AZD1222 vaccination. These receptor sequences come from an adult in good health.

The chain couples TRBV19 to TRBJ1-1; D remains unclear. The germline CDR1 and CDR2 sequences are LNHDA and SQIVND (reference sequence). V shed 8 bases and J shed 3 bases, with 13 bases lying between them. CDR3 size: 13 residues. For the CDR3, the DNA is TGTGCCAGTCGCGTACAGCCTCACACTGAAGCTTTCTTT. Translated, it gives CASRVQPHTEAFF. Together with reference TRBV19 and TRBJ1-1, the CDR3 gives the full variable domain: DGGITQSPKYLFRKEGQNVTLSCEQNLNHDAMYWYRQDPGQGLRLIYYSQIVNDFQKGDIAEGYSVSREKKESFPLTVTSAQKNPTAFYLCASRVQPHTEAFFGQGTRLTVV.

This rearrangement joins TRBV15 to TRBJ2-3; TRBD1 agrees at 10 bases. V lost 5 bases and J lost 4; bases outside the gene matches: 9. This CDR3 has 16 amino acids. Germline CDR1 is LNHNV and CDR2 is YYDKDF (reference sequence). The CDR3 DNA is TGTGCCACCAGCCTTCGACAGGGGGCAGCGGCAGATACGCAGTATTTT. This gives the protein CATSLRQGAAADTQYF.

This chain links TRBV5-6 with TRBJ2-3; D possibly uses TRBD1 or TRBD2 (6 bases each). The V gene's germline CDR1 is SGHDT and CDR2 YYEEEE. This CDR3 spans 14 amino acids. V was pared by 3 bases and J by 0 bases, with 8 bases between. The CDR3 nucleotides are TGTGCCAGCAGCTCGGGGGCTAGCACAGATACGCAGTATTTT. Its protein product is CASSSGASTDTQYF.

The V gene is TRBV10-3, the J gene TRBJ1-1; 8 bases align to TRBD1. The V and J ends lost 4 bases and 0 bases, in that order; junction bases with no gene match: 13. CDR3 length equals 18 residues. Germline CDR1 ENHRY, CDR2 SYGVKD. The CDR3 region is CAISGSPGQVGMNTEAFF. CDR3 coding DNA: TGTGCCATCAGTGGTTCACCGGGACAGGTCGGCATGAACACTGAAGCTTTCTTT.

CDR3 loop: CASSQGSSYNSPLHF. The CDR3 DNA is TGTGCCAGCAGCCAGGGCAGCTCCTATAATTCACCCCTCCACTTT. V is TRBV9 and J is TRBJ1-6; maybe TRBD1 (5 bases). From germline, CDR1 is SGDLS and CDR2 YYNGEE. The V end lost 4 bases, the J end lost 0 bases, and 8 bases lay between the germline ends. The CDR3 consists of 15 residues.

The rearrangement joins TRBV4-3 to TRBJ2-5; D gene unclear. Trimming cost V 0 bases and J 6 bases, with 14 bases left between them. The CDR3 sequence is 15 residues long. Germline V gives CDR1 LGHNA, CDR2 YSLEER. As DNA, the CDR3 is TGCGCCAGCAGCCAAGAGGGAACCCCCAAACAGACCCAGTACTTC. Its translation: CASSQEGTPKQTQYF.

The gene calls are TRBV2 and TRBJ1-2, with D perhaps TRBD1 (5 bases). V lost 6 bases to trimming and J lost 7 bases, with 18 bases between them. The germline gives CDR1 SNHLY, CDR2 FYNNEI. This CDR3 region has 14 residues. The CDR3 is CASRVGQGRGGYTF. The DNA of the CDR3 is TGTGCCAGCAGGGTAGGGCAGGGTCGAGGTGGCTACACCTTC.

The chain employs TRBV28 and TRBJ1-4; D remains ambiguous. CDR1 is MDHEN, CDR2 SYDVKM, per germline. The CDR3 is 12 residues long. Trimming pared 10 bases from V and 4 bases from J, leaving 10 bases between. Here the CDR3 reads CAIGRVNEKLFF. CDR3 DNA: TGTGCCATAGGCCGAGTTAATGAAAAACTGTTTTTT.

The CDR3 reads CATSRGAGLDPTQYF. CDR3 coding DNA: TGTGCCACCAGCAGAGGGGCTGGGCTGGACCCTACGCAGTATTTT. The V call is TRBV15, the J call TRBJ2-3; D gene unclear. Germline V CDR1 and CDR2: LNHNV, YYDKDF (reference sequence). Trimming took 1 base from V and 8 from J, leaving 16 bases between them. CDR3 length: 15 amino acids.

Concerning this clone: A junction end diverges from the germline sequence, so it may reflect a read error. V gene TRBV25-1 combines with J gene TRBJ1-1, with D hard to call. From germline, CDR1 is MGHDK and CDR2 SYGVNS. The CDR3 consists of 12 residues. This chain's CDR3 is CAGSESFSVAFF. The CDR3 DNA reads as TGTGCCGGCAGTGAATCCTTTTCTGTGGCTTTCTTT.

The chain is built from TRBV5-1 and TRBJ1-6; 10 bases map to TRBD1. This CDR3 is built from 16 residues. The germline CDR1 and CDR2 sequences are SGHRS and YFSETQ. V lost 4 bases and J lost 7; bases outside the gene matches: 8. CDR3 region: CASSPGTGDGNSPLHF. For the CDR3, the DNA is TGCGCCAGCAGCCCCGGGACAGGGGATGGGAATTCACCCCTCCACTTT. Based on the CDR3 plus reference TRBV5-1 and TRBJ1-6, the full variable domain is KAGVTQTPRYLIKTRGQQVTLSCSPISGHRSVSWYQQTPGQGLQFLFEYFSETQRNKGNFPGRFSGRQFSNSRSEMNVSTLELGDSALYLCASSPGTGDGNSPLHFGNGTRLTVT.

This clone was counted a few times. The CDR3 protein is CASSSLQQETQYF. The CDR3 DNA reads as TGCGCCAGCAGCTCTCTTCAGCAAGAGACCCAGTACTTC. The chain combines TRBV5-1 with TRBJ2-5; unclear D gene. CDR1 is SGHRS, CDR2 YFSETQ, per germline. The CDR3 runs to 13 residues. The germline V and J ends were trimmed by 3 bases and 2 bases, with 8 bases remaining between them.

This chain links TRBV4-1 with TRBJ1-1, with unresolved D. Trimming took 7 bases from V and 3 from J, leaving 12 bases between them. Germline CDR1 is MGHRA and CDR2 is YSYEKL. This CDR3 is built from 13 residues. CDR3 coding DNA: TGCGCCAGCAAAAGAACCAGTGACACTGAAGCTTTCTTT. It encodes CASKRTSDTEAFF.

The chain recombines TRBV5-1 with TRBJ1-4; 7 nucleotides match TRBD1. The V gene end was trimmed by 1 base and the J gene end by 6 bases; junction bases not matched to a gene: 9. This CDR3 comprises 16 residues. Germline CDR1 reads SGHRS; CDR2 reads YFSETQ. The CDR3 sequence: CASSLMVAGGYEKLFF. CDR3 nucleotides: TGCGCCAGCAGCTTGATGGTGGCAGGGGGGTATGAAAAACTGTTTTTT. Together with reference TRBV5-1 and TRBJ1-4, the CDR3 gives the full variable domain: KAGVTQTPRYLIKTRGQQVTLSCSPISGHRSVSWYQQTPGQGLQFLFEYFSETQRNKGNFPGRFSGRQFSNSRSEMNVSTLELGDSALYLCASSLMVAGGYEKLFFGSGTQLSVL.

This clone was seen just once. The chain couples TRBV4-3 to TRBJ1-3; D perhaps matches TRBD1 (5 bases). V dropped 4 bases and J dropped 9 bases, with 10 bases sitting between them. The CDR3 is 12 residues long. Germline V CDR1 and CDR2: LGHNA, YSLEER. The CDR3 sequence is CASSLPQGTIYF. The CDR3 bases are TGCGCCAGCAGCCTCCCCCAGGGCACCATATATTTT.

The J gene is TRBJ1-2, the V gene TRBV5-1, with 7 nucleotides matching TRBD1. The CDR3 contains 14 residues. Germline assignment: CDR1 SGHRS and CDR2 YFSETQ. V was pared by 4 bases and J by 4 bases, with 7 bases of the junction left unmatched. CDR3 region: CASSPPGQTYGYTF. CDR3 bases: TGCGCCAGCAGCCCCCCGGGACAGACCTATGGCTACACCTTC.

CDR3 bases: TGTGCCAGCAGCTTGGTGTTAGTTGGCTACACCTTC. Its protein is CASSLVLVGYTF. The chain carries TRBV5-6 and TRBJ1-2; D remains unclear. This CDR3 is built from 12 residues. CDR1 and CDR2 from the germline V gene are SGHDT and YYEEEE. V gave up 0 bases and J gave up 7 bases, with 7 bases separating them.

V is TRBV27 and J is TRBJ2-7; tentatively, D is TRBD1 (6 bases). This CDR3 is 14 amino acids long. V was clipped by 5 bases and J by 3 bases, with 14 bases between them. CDR1 and CDR2 (germline): MNHEY, SMNVEV (reference sequence). CDR3 loop: CASSQTDSRYEQYF. The CDR3 nucleotides are TGTGCCAGCAGTCAGACGGACAGCCGCTACGAGCAGTACTTC.

The chain recombines TRBV7-2 with TRBJ1-1; maybe TRBD1 (6 bases). With 5 bases removed from V and 5 bases from J, the gap between germline ends came to 24 bases. This CDR3 is 17 amino acids long. The germline V gene has CDR1 SGHTA and CDR2 FQGNSA. The CDR3 region is CASSPQPGGGGNTEAFF. CDR3 DNA: TGTGCCAGCAGCCCCCAGCCGGGGGGAGGGGGAAATACTGAAGCTTTCTTT.

This clone was recorded once. The chain couples TRBV2 to TRBJ1-2; 7 nucleotides match TRBD1. The J segment lost 8 bases and the V segment lost 2 bases, leaving 5 bases of the junction unmatched. CDR1 SNHLY and CDR2 FYNNEI come from the germline V gene. This CDR3 comprises 13 residues. CDR3 amino acids: CASSETGVNGYTF. DNA of the CDR3: TGTGCCAGCAGTGAAACAGGGGTTAACGGCTACACCTTC.

The chain joins TRBV11-2 to TRBJ2-6; TRBD1 aligns across 9 bases. V lost 0 bases, J lost 2 bases, and 11 bases stayed unmatched. Germline CDR1 is SGHAT and CDR2 is FQNNGV. This CDR3 spans 20 amino acids. The CDR3 protein is CASSLDLGQGFLTGANVLTF. CDR3 nucleotide sequence: TGTGCCAGCAGCTTAGATCTTGGACAGGGGTTCTTAACTGGGGCCAACGTCCTGACTTTC.

The rearrangement uses TRBV2 and TRBJ2-1; 13 bases are shared with TRBD2. V dropped 5 bases and J dropped 7; count of bases not matched to a gene: 5. The CDR3 spans 15 residues. CDR1 and CDR2 (germline): SNHLY, FYNNEI. The CDR3 loop is CASSKGLAGVNEQFF. CDR3 nucleotide sequence: TGTGCCAGCAGTAAAGGACTAGCGGGGGTTAATGAGCAGTTCTTC.

The rearrangement links TRBV3-1 (or the pseudogene TRBV3-2) to TRBJ1-1; possibly TRBD1 for D (5 bases). CDR1 and CDR2 (germline): LGHDT, YNNKEL (reference sequence). V was clipped by 0 bases and J by 5 bases, with 10 bases between them. The CDR3 is 14 amino acids. The CDR3 loop reads CASSQEAGYTEAFF. The CDR3, as DNA: TGTGCCAGCAGCCAAGAGGCAGGGTATACTGAAGCTTTCTTT.

This chain links TRBV6-5 with TRBJ2-7, with D possibly matching TRBD1 (6 bases). Germline-derived CDR1 and CDR2 are MNHEY and SVGAGI. This CDR3 is 15 amino acids long. Trimming cost V 0 bases and J 7 bases, with 16 bases left between them. The CDR3 coding sequence is TGTGCCAGCAGTTACTCGTCGGACAGCCTTTATGAGCAGTACTTC. Encoded protein: CASSYSSDSLYEQYF.

This chain uses TRBV4-3 with TRBJ1-6; 7 bases match TRBD1. The germline CDR1 and CDR2 sequences are LGHNA and YSLEER. V trimming: 4 bases; J trimming: 7 bases; junction bases outside the gene matches: 10. This CDR3 comprises 16 residues. CDR3 nucleotide sequence: TGCGCCAGCAGCCGCTACGCAGGGGGGATCAATTCACCCCTCCACTTT. Amino acids: CASSRYAGGINSPLHF.

This chain joins TRBV6-5 and TRBJ1-2; 9 bases match TRBD1. V lost 6 bases and J lost 8; bases outside the gene matches: 7. Germline-derived CDR1 and CDR2 are MNHEY and SVGAGI. The CDR3 is 13 amino acids. This CDR3 is CASSQQGARGYTF. The CDR3 DNA reads TGTGCCAGCAGCCAACAGGGGGCTCGGGGCTACACCTTC.

The V gene is TRBV7-2, the J gene TRBJ1-2; 8 bases align to TRBD1. CDR1 and CDR2 (germline): SGHTA, FQGNSA. The CDR3 is made up of 16 amino acids. Losses at the gene ends were 4 bases for V and 5 bases for J; bases not matched to a gene: 12. CDR3 nucleotides: TGTGCCAGCAGCTCATACGCGGCAGGGGGCATGTATGGCTACACCTTC. Its translation is CASSSYAAGGMYGYTF.